These T cell receptor beta chains were read from a single sample in a study of blood T cells in healthy people across ages. TCRdb analysed the 5' RACE reads with MiXCR anew, one entry per CDR3 protein. The sample holds about a million distinct CDR3 sequences, just over 50% seen once. Input material: blood. These receptors all stem from an older woman in good health. Each CDR3 is given with its conserved first and last residue. Each record gives: V gene, clone size, D gene, J gene, CDR3 length, CDR3 DNA, CDR3 protein. A D gene is named only where the DNA matches it firmly. Clone sizes are given selectively: once, few, many, or a class where the clone is expanded.

TRBV6-5	once	NA	TRBJ2-7	13	TGTGCCAGCAGGAGACAGAGAAACAATGAGCAGTACTTC	CASRRQRNNEQYF
TRBV2	NA	NA	TRBJ2-4	13	TGTGCCAGCGGAATCATGGAGGGTTTTGCAATGTACTTC	CASGIMEGFAMYF
TRBV6-1	NA	NA	TRBJ2-3	14	TGTGCCAGCACAGGGGCCCATTCGTGGGATACGCAGTATTTT	CASTGAHSWDTQYF
TRBV7-6	NA	NA	TRBJ2-1	15	TGTGCCAGCAGCTCGCAGGGGCTTGGGGTGAATGAGCAGTTCTTC	CASSSQGLGVNEQFF
TRBV28	many	NA	TRBJ2-5	14	TGTGCCAGCAGTTTAAGGGGCCAACCCATTGGGCAGTACTTC	CASSLRGQPIGQYF
TRBV27	few	NA	TRBJ2-7	13	TGTGCCAGCAGTGGGCTAGCAGACTACGAGCAGTACTTC	CASSGLADYEQYF
TRBV18	NA	NA	TRBJ2-4	16	TGTGCCAGCTCACCACCAGATGGTCGACTTGGAAACATTCAGTACTTC	CASSPPDGRLGNIQYF
TRBV7-8	NA	NA	TRBJ1-2	13	TGTGCCAGCAGCTTTCTCACTAACTATGGCTACACCTTC	CASSFLTNYGYTF
TRBV27	few	NA	TRBJ2-7	13	TGTGCCAGCAGTGTAAAGCCGACGGAGCCTTGGTACTTC	CASSVKPTEPWYF
TRBV3-1	NA	TRBD2	TRBJ2-1	15	TGTGCCAGCCGCCAAGGTACTAGCGGGAACAATGAGCAGTTCTTC	CASRQGTSGNNEQFF
TRBV15	once	TRBD1	TRBJ2-5	14	TGTGCCACCAGCGACCCCAAGACAGGGTGGGTCCAGTACTTC	CATSDPKTGWVQYF
TRBV7-2	NA	TRBD1	TRBJ1-1	15	TGTGCCAGCAGCTCCCAGGGGGACCCAGGGACTGAAGCTTTCTTT	CASSSQGDPGTEAFF
TRBV28	few	NA	TRBJ2-6	16	TGTGCCAGCAAGGAGGGGCCCCACTCTGGGGCCAACGTCCTGACTTTC	CASKEGPHSGANVLTF
TRBV19	once	NA	TRBJ1-2	13	TGTGCCAGTAGGGCGACGAAGGTCTATGGCTACACCTTC	CASRATKVYGYTF
TRBV4-1	NA	TRBD1	TRBJ1-6	17	TGCGCCAGCAGCCAAGCTTCGACAGGGTTCTATAATTCACCCCTCCACTTT	CASSQASTGFYNSPLHF
TRBV5-1	NA	TRBD2	TRBJ2-3	16	TGCGCCAGCAGCCCCCTGGCCGGGACTAGCGGGGATACGCAGTATTTT	CASSPLAGTSGDTQYF
TRBV11-2	NA	TRBD2	TRBJ2-3	16	TGTGCCAGCAGCTTAGAAGGCGGGAGTGGTACAGATACGCAGTATTTT	CASSLEGGSGTDTQYF
TRBV10-3	NA	TRBD1	TRBJ1-5	15	TGTGCCATCAGCGCGGACAGGGGAAGGAACCAGCCCCAGCATTTT	CAISADRGRNQPQHF
TRBV7-3	few	TRBD2	TRBJ2-1	15	TGTGCCAGCAGCTTAAGTCTAGCGGGACGCAATGAGCAGTTCTTC	CASSLSLAGRNEQFF
TRBV20-1	NA	NA	TRBJ1-6	16	TGCAGTGCTTTCCTTCCCGGCTCATGGGGAAATTCACCCCTCCACTTT	CSAFLPGSWGNSPLHF
TRBV20-1	NA	TRBD2	TRBJ2-3	17	TGCAGTGTCAGAGTGGGACTAGCGGGGAGCTTCACAGATACGCAGTATTTT	CSVRVGLAGSFTDTQYF
TRBV4-3	NA	NA	TRBJ1-4	15	TGCGCCAGCAGCCAAGGGTCGGGCCGAATTGAAAAACTGTTTTTT	CASSQGSGRIEKLFF
TRBV12-3/TRBV12-4	few	TRBD2	TRBJ2-1	14	TGTGCCAGCACAAGCGGGAGCGGTTTCAATGAGCAGTTCTTC	CASTSGSGFNEQFF
TRBV7-3	NA	NA	TRBJ2-7	13	TGTGCCAGCAGCGTGTCCCGGGGTAGCGAGCAGTACTTC	CASSVSRGSEQYF
TRBV18	NA	TRBD1	TRBJ2-1	15	TGTGCCAGCTCACCGAGGACAGGGCGCTACAATGAGCAGTTCTTC	CASSPRTGRYNEQFF
TRBV29-1	NA	NA	TRBJ2-2	15	TGCAGCGTTGAAGATTTGACACTGAACACCGGGGAGCTGTTTTTT	CSVEDLTLNTGELFF
TRBV4-2	NA	TRBD2	TRBJ2-3	19	TGTGCCAGCAGCCAAGGAGGGACTAGCGGGATGCGGGTTACGAATACGCAGTATTTT	CASSQGGTSGMRVTNTQYF
TRBV6-2/TRBV6-3	NA	TRBD2	TRBJ2-1	14	TGTGCCAGCAGGGGGACTACCTCCTACAATGAGCAGTTCTTC	CASRGTTSYNEQFF
TRBV14	NA	NA	TRBJ1-2	15	TGTGCCAGCAGCCAAGGAGCAAAGATAACACGAGGCTACACCTTC	CASSQGAKITRGYTF
TRBV7-6	NA	TRBD2	TRBJ2-7	15	TGTGCCAGCAGTGCCGGGACTAGCGGGACCTACGAGCAGTACTTC	CASSAGTSGTYEQYF
TRBV7-9	few	NA	TRBJ2-7	16	TGTGCCAGCAGCGGCACCCGGCAGCGTTCCCCCTACGAGCAGTACTTC	CASSGTRQRSPYEQYF
TRBV7-2	NA	TRBD2	TRBJ2-2	17	TGTGCCAGCACACCAAGCGGGCTAGCGGGGAACACCGGGGGGCTGTTTTTT	CASTPSGLAGNTGGLFF
TRBV27	few	NA	TRBJ2-3	15	TGTGCCAGCAACGATAGGGCAGCTAGCACAGATACGCAGTATTTT	CASNDRAASTDTQYF
TRBV5-1	few	TRBD1	TRBJ2-2	16	TGCGCCAGCAGCTGGAGACGGGACAGTAACACCGGGGAGCTGTTTTTT	CASSWRRDSNTGELFF
TRBV28	NA	NA	TRBJ2-7	16	TGTGCCGGCAGTTTTGGTTTAGGGACCCCAGTCTACGAGCAGTACTTC	CAGSFGLGTPVYEQYF
TRBV13	NA	NA	TRBJ2-5	13	TGTGCCAGCCAGATTATTATGGAGGAGACCCAGTACTTC	CASQIIMEETQYF
TRBV28	NA	TRBD1	TRBJ2-7	14	TGTGCCAGCAGACCGACAGGGGGAGAATACGAGCAGTACTTC	CASRPTGGEYEQYF
TRBV20-1	few	TRBD1	TRBJ2-3	15	TGCAGTGCTAGCGACAGGGAAATTGGCACAGATACGCAGTATTTT	CSASDREIGTDTQYF
TRBV5-1	few	TRBD1	TRBJ2-7	15	TGCGCCAGCAGCAAATCCGGGACAGGGGCCTACGAGCAGTACTTC	CASSKSGTGAYEQYF
TRBV7-9	NA	TRBD2	TRBJ2-3	15	TGTGCCAGTAGGAAGCGGCGGGAGGGGGCAGATACGCAGTATTTT	CASRKRREGADTQYF
TRBV7-8	NA	NA	TRBJ1-4	11	TGTGCCAGCAGCACTCGTCCCGGGACGTTTTTT	CASSTRPGTFF
TRBV7-2	few	NA	TRBJ2-5	13	TGTGCCAGCAGCTTTAATAGGGAAGAGACCCAGTACTTC	CASSFNREETQYF
TRBV24-1	NA	NA	TRBJ2-6	17	TGTGCCACCAGTGATCCTACTAACAGGGCTGGGGCCAACGTCCTGACTTTC	CATSDPTNRAGANVLTF
TRBV11-2	NA	TRBD2	TRBJ2-1	16	TGTGCCAGCAGCCTATTAGCGGGACCAATTTACAATGAGCAGTTCTTC	CASSLLAGPIYNEQFF